This T cell receptor beta chain comes out of a study of blood T cell repertoires in COVID-19. Turning to the study itself: Sites across the United States, Italy and Spain contributed samples from acute and convalescent COVID-19. Sources were T cells, B-cell-depleted T cells, or PBMCs; the material itself was cDNA or gDNA.

This CDR3 spans 15 amino acids. Germline V CDR1 and CDR2: SGHVS, FQNEAQ. V was pared by 2 bases and J by 3 bases, with 1 base of the junction left unmatched. Original handling: Using reference gene primer amplification, nucleated cell counts were estimated. Some clones are missing from TCRdb's copy, which holds only in-frame ones; the method was immunoSEQ multiplex PCR. From that table come the V and J calls and clone size; the DNA was used to work out D and trimming. The sample shows 65,000 to 90,000 clones, 87% of them seen only once. The receptor was derived from a woman in her forties or fifties with active or convalescent COVID-19. The sequencing input was peripheral blood. The rearrangement uses TRBV7-8 and TRBJ2-2, with 9 positions matching TRBD2. The CDR3 here is CASSLSGGHTGELFF. For the CDR3, the DNA is TGTGCCAGCAGCTTAAGCGGGGGGCACACCGGGGAGCTGTTTTTT.